Listed below are T cell receptor beta chains from one sample, sequenced in a study of OX40 agonist ivuxolimab in advanced cancers. Sequencing was performed with immunoSEQ multiplex PCR; in TCRdb, only in-frame clones are kept and a portion is missing. The sample has 50,000 to 80,000 clones; roughly 80% are singletons. Material: CD4+ or CD8+ T cells sorted from blood, obtained in a trial of the OX40 agonist ivuxolimab. These receptors all come from an adult with an advanced solid tumor such as melanoma, head and neck, liver or kidney cancer. Each CDR3 is given with its conserved first and last residue. Fields, in order: V gene, clone size, D gene, J gene, CDR3 DNA, CDR3 protein. A D gene is named only where the DNA matches it firmly. Rows may omit the clone size; those that give it use once, few, many or a size class.

V: TRBV10-3; size: -; D: -; J: TRBJ2-1; DNA: TGTGCCATCAATCCAGAGGGGCCGAGTGAGCAGTTCTTC; CDR3: CAINPEGPSEQFF
V: TRBV5-6; size: -; D: TRBD1; J: TRBJ2-7; DNA: TGTGCCAGCAGCGTGGGTGGGCAGGGGGCGCAAGAGCAGTACTTC; CDR3: CASSVGGQGAQEQYF
V: TRBV28; size: -; D: TRBD1; J: TRBJ1-5; DNA: TGTGCCAGCAGTCCGAAACAGGGGCACGGAAATCAGCCCCAGCATTTT; CDR3: CASSPKQGHGNQPQHF
V: TRBV20-1; size: -; D: TRBD1; J: TRBJ2-5; DNA: TGCAGTGCTGACAGGGGTGAGACCCAGTACTTC; CDR3: CSADRGETQYF
V: TRBV7-3; size: -; D: -; J: TRBJ2-3; DNA: TGTGCCAGCAGCTTTCGGTCCTCAGATACGCAGTATTTT; CDR3: CASSFRSSDTQYF
V: TRBV6-6; size: -; D: -; J: TRBJ2-5; DNA: TGTGCCAGCAGTCCTCCCGGGGGCGCTGAGACCCAGTACTTC; CDR3: CASSPPGGAETQYF
V: TRBV15; size: -; D: -; J: TRBJ1-2; DNA: TGTGCCACCAGCAGAGTTGGGGGAACTAACTATGGCTACACCTTC; CDR3: CATSRVGGTNYGYTF
V: TRBV2; size: -; D: -; J: TRBJ2-3; DNA: TGTGCCAGCAGTGAGGAGGGAACGGCGGCAGATACGCAGTATTTT; CDR3: CASSEEGTAADTQYF
V: TRBV13; size: -; D: -; J: TRBJ2-3; DNA: TGTGCCAGCAGGCCCCGGTCTAGCACAGATACGCAGTATTTT; CDR3: CASRPRSSTDTQYF
V: TRBV2; size: -; D: -; J: TRBJ1-5; DNA: TGTGCCAGCAAAGCCCTAGCAATCAATCAGCCCCAGCATTTT; CDR3: CASKALAINQPQHF
V: TRBV9; size: -; D: TRBD1; J: TRBJ1-1; DNA: TGTGCCAGCAGCGTATCCGGGACAGTCTTCGGGATAGCTGAAGCTTTCTTT; CDR3: CASSVSGTVFGIAEAFF
V: TRBV11-3; size: many; D: TRBD2; J: TRBJ2-3; DNA: TGTGCCAGCAGCCAGACCGGGACTAGGACTAGCACAGATACGCAGTATTTT; CDR3: CASSQTGTRTSTDTQYF
V: TRBV15; size: once; D: -; J: TRBJ1-1; DNA: TGTGCCACCAGCACGGGGGTGGGGGCCACTGAAGCTTTCTTT; CDR3: CATSTGVGATEAFF
V: TRBV6-4; size: once; D: -; J: TRBJ1-2; DNA: TGTGCCAGCAGTGAGAAAGTGTACTGGAGCACGAGTTACATTTATGGCTACACCTTC; CDR3: CASSEKVYWSTSYIYGYTF
V: TRBV19; size: -; D: -; J: TRBJ1-5; DNA: TGTGCCAGTAGTACCGACGGTTCCAATCAGCCCCAGCATTTT; CDR3: CASSTDGSNQPQHF
V: TRBV5-6; size: once; D: TRBD2; J: TRBJ2-5; DNA: TGTGCCAGCAGCCCCAGACTAGCGGGGAACCAAGAGACCCAGTACTTC; CDR3: CASSPRLAGNQETQYF
V: TRBV27; size: -; D: TRBD1; J: TRBJ2-7; DNA: TGTGCCAGCAGTTTATCGAATACAGCCGGGACAGGGACATACGAGCAGTACTTC; CDR3: CASSLSNTAGTGTYEQYF
V: TRBV12-5; size: -; D: -; J: TRBJ2-2; DNA: TGTGCTAGTGGTTCCTCCACCGGGGAGCTGTTTTTT; CDR3: CASGSSTGELFF
V: TRBV29-1; size: once; D: -; J: TRBJ1-3; DNA: TGCAGCGTGATCAAAGACAGATCCACTGGAAACACCATATATTTT; CDR3: CSVIKDRSTGNTIYF
V: TRBV6-1; size: -; D: -; J: TRBJ1-2; DNA: TGTGCCAGCAGTGGGGACGGATCCTATGGCTACACCTTC; CDR3: CASSGDGSYGYTF
V: TRBV21-1; size: -; D: -; J: TRBJ1-5; DNA: TGTGCCAGCACCAACAACCAGGGTGGGAATATCGGCAATCAGCCCCAGCATTTT; CDR3: CASTNNQGGNIGNQPQHF
V: TRBV7-8; size: -; D: -; J: TRBJ1-2; DNA: TGTGCCAGCAGCTTACAGAATCTCTTTAGCTATGGCTACACCTTC; CDR3: CASSLQNLFSYGYTF
V: TRBV21-1; size: -; D: -; J: TRBJ2-1; DNA: TGTGCCAGCAGCAAGACTAGCGGTAGGTACAGTATCTTC; CDR3: CASSKTSGRYSIF
V: TRBV19; size: -; D: TRBD2; J: TRBJ2-5; DNA: TGTGCCAGTAGTAGACCGGGGACTAGTAGTAGCGAGACCCAGTACTTC; CDR3: CASSRPGTSSSETQYF
V: TRBV30; size: -; D: TRBD1; J: TRBJ2-1; DNA: TGTGCCTGGCACGCAGGGGGCGCGTACAATGAGCAGTTCTTC; CDR3: CAWHAGGAYNEQFF
V: TRBV18; size: -; D: -; J: TRBJ2-5; DNA: TGTGCCAGCTCGCGGGACAGAGAGACCCAGTACTTC; CDR3: CASSRDRETQYF
V: TRBV5-4; size: once; D: TRBD2; J: TRBJ2-7; DNA: TGTGCCAGCAGCTTCCCGCCCGGGGGGGCTCCTTACGAGCAGTACTTC; CDR3: CASSFPPGGAPYEQYF
V: TRBV30; size: -; D: -; J: TRBJ1-6; DNA: TGTGCCTGGAGTGTAGGGAACCCCGGTTCACCCCTCCACTTT; CDR3: CAWSVGNPGSPLHF